The clone carrying this TCR beta chain has ten or more counts. The antigen remains unidentified. At each of two time points, six milliliters of venous blood were taken. Using two-round multiplex PCR, the authors amplified TCR beta CDR3 from genomic DNA. The use of primers specific to each TRBV and TRBJ gene characterized first-round PCR. MiXCR, run by TCRdb on the multiplex PCR reads, gives a single entry per CDR3 protein. The sample lists about 20,000 distinct CDR3 sequences, more than 40% occurring once. The data were obtained in a study of prognosis after radiotherapy for stage I lung cancer. Study-level background: Roughly 14 cases involved newly diagnosed primary stage I lung tumors, and roughly 5 involved oligometastatic NSCLC subsequent to surgical resection of the primary tumor.

V lost 1 base, J lost 3 bases, and 9 bases lay in between. CDR3 length equals 14 residues. CDR1 LNHDA and CDR2 SQIVND come from the germline V gene (reference sequence). Study-wide points: Patients who went on to get distant metastases had lower Shannon entropy after stereotactic body radiation therapy. Following stereotactic body radiation therapy, unique TCR clone counts fell, with a median of roughly 9,300 versus 7,200.

The source is a donor of 50 years or more with non-small cell lung cancer. The sample was PBMCs, taken before or after stereotactic body radiation therapy (not recorded which). V and J are TRBV19 and TRBJ1-1; a possible D gene is TRBD1 (6 bases). CDR3 residues: CASSIGAGDTEAFF. CDR3 DNA sequence: TGTGCCAGTAGTATAGGGGCAGGGGACACTGAAGCTTTCTTT.